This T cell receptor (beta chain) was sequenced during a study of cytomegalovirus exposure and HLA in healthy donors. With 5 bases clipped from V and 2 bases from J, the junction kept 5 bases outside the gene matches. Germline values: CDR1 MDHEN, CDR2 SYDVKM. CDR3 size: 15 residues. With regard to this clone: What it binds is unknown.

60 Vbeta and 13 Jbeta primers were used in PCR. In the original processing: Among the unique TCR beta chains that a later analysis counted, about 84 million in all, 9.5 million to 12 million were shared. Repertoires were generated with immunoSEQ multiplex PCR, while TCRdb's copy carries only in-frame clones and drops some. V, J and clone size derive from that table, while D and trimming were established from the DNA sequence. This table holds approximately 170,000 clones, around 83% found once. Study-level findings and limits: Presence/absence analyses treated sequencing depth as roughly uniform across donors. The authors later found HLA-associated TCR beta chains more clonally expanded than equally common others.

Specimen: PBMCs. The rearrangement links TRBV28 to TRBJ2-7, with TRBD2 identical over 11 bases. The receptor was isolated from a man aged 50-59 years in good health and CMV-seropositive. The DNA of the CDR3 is TGTGCCAGCAGTCCTAGCGGGGGGCTCCCCTACGAGCAGTACTTC. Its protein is CASSPSGGLPYEQYF.